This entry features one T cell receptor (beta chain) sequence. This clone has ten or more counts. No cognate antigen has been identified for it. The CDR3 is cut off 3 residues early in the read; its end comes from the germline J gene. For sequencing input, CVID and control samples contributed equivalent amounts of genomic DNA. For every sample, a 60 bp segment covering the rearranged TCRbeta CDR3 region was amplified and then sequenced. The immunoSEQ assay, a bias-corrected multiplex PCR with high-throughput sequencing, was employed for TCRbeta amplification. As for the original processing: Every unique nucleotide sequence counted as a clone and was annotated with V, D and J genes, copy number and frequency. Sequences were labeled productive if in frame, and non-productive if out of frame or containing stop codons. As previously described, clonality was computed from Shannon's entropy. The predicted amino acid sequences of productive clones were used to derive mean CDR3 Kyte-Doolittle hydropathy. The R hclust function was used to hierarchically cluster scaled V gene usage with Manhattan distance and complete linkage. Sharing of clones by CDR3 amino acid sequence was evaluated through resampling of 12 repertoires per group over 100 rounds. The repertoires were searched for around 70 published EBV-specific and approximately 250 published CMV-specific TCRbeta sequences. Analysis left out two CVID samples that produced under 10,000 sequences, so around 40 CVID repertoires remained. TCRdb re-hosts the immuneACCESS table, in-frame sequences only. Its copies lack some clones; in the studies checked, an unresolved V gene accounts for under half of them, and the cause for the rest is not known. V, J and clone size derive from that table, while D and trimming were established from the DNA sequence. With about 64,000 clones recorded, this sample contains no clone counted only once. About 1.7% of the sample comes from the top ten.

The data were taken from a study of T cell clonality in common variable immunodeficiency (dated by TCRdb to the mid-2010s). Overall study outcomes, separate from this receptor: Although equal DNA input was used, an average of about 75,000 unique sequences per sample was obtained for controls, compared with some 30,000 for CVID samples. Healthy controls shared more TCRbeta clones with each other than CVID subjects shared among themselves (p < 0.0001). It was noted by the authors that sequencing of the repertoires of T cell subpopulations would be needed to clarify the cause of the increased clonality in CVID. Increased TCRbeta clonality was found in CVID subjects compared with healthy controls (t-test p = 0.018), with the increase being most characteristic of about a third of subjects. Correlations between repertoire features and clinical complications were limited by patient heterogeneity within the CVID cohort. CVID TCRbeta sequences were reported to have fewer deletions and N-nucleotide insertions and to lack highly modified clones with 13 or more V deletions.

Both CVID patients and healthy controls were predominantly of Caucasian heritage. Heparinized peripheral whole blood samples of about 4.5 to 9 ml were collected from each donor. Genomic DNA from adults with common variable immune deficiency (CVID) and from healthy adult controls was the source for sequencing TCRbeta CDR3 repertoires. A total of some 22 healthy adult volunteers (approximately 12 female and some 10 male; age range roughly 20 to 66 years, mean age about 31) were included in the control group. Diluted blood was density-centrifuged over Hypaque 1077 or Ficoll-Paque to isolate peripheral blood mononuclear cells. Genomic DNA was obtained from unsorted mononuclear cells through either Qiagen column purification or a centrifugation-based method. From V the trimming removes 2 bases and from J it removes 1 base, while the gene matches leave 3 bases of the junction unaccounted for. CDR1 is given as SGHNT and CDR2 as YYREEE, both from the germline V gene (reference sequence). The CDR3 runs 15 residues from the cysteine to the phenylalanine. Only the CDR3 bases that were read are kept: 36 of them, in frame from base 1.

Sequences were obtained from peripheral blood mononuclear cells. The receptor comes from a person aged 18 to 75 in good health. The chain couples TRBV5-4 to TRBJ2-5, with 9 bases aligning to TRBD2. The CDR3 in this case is CASSFSGSPQETQYF. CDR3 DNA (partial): TGTGCCAGCAGCTTTAGCGGGAGCCCCCAAGAGACC.